This T cell receptor beta chain was sequenced during a study of blood T cell repertoires in COVID-19. Whole-study context: PBMCs, B-cell-depleted T cells, or T cells provided the cDNA or gDNA that made up the material.

Original data processing: Researchers report that nucleated cell counts were estimated from reference gene primer amplification. TCRdb's table, derived via immunoSEQ multiplex PCR, lists solely in-frame clones and lacks some. Clone size and the V and J calls come from that table; the DNA yielded D and trimming. The sample contains around 260,000 clones, about 90% of which appear only once. Patients of the Seattle cohort, enrolled during active infection, were followed longitudinally. There are 13 residues in the CDR3. With 7 bases clipped from V and 1 base from J, the junction kept 6 bases outside the gene matches. CDR1 is GTSNPN and CDR2 is SVGIG in the germline V gene (reference sequence).

Sample: peripheral blood. This sequence originates from a woman aged 70-85 years with COVID-19, enrolled during active disease. The chain has TRBV30 and TRBJ2-5, with TRBD1 identical over 7 bases. The CDR3 spells CALTTGAQETQYF. CDR3 in DNA: TGTGCCTTGACTACAGGGGCCCAAGAGACCCAGTACTTC. The full variable domain, with the rest looked up from reference TRBV30 and TRBJ2-5, is SQTIHQWPATLVQPVGSPLSLECTVEGTSNPNLYWYRQAAGRGLQLLFYSVGIGQISSEVPQNLSASRPQDRQFILSSKKLLLSDSGFYLCALTTGAQETQYFGPGTRLLVL.